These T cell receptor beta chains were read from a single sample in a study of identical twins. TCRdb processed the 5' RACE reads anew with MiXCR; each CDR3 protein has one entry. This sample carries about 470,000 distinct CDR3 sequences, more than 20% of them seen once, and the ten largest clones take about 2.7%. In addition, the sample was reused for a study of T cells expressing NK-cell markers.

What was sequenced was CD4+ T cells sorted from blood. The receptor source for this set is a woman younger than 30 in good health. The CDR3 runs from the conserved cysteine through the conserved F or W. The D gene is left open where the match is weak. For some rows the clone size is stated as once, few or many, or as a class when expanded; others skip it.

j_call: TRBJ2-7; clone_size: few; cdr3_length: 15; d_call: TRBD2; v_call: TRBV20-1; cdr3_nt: TGCAGTGCTAGAGGGGTCGAGCGGGACCCCTACGAGCAGTACTTC; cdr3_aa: CSARGVERDPYEQYF
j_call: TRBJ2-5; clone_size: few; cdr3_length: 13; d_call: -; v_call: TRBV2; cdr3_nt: TGTGCCAGCAGTGACGGGGGTGCGGAGACCCAGTACTTC; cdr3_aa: CASSDGGAETQYF
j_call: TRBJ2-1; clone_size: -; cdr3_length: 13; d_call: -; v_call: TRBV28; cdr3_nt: TGTGCCAGCAATCTAGACGCCTCCAATGAGCAGTTCTTC; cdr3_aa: CASNLDASNEQFF
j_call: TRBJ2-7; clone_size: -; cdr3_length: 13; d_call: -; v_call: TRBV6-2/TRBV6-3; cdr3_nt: TGTGCCAGCACCTTATTACAGGGCTACGAGCAGTACTTC; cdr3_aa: CASTLLQGYEQYF
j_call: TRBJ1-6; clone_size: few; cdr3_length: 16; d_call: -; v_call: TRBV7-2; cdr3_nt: TGTGCCAGCAGCTTACTTTCGGGCTCCTATAATTCACCCCTCCACTTT; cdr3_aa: CASSLLSGSYNSPLHF
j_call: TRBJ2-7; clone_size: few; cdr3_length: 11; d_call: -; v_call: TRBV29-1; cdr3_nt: TGCAGCGGGGGACTTGCCTACGAGCAGTACTTC; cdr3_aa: CSGGLAYEQYF
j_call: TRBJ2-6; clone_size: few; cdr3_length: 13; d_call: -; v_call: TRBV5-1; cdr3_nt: TGCGCCAGCACCCGAGGTGGGGCCAACGTCCTGACTTTC; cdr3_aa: CASTRGGANVLTF
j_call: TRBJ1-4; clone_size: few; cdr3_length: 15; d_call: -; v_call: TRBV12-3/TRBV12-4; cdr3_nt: TGTGCCAGCAGCCTGGTCTGGGGGCCCAATGAAAAACTGTTTTTT; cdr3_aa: CASSLVWGPNEKLFF
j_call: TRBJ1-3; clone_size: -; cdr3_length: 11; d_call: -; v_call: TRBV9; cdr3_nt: TGTGCCAGCAGCGTAGGGGACACCATATATTTT; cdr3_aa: CASSVGDTIYF
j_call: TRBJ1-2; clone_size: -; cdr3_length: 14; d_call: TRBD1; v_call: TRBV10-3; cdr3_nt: TGTGCCTGTGGGTCGGGACAGGGTGGAGAAGGCTACACCTTC; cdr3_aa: CACGSGQGGEGYTF
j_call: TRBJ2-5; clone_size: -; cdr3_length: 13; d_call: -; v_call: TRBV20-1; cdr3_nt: TGCAGTGCTTTCCGAACAGGGCTAAAGACCCAGTACTTC; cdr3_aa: CSAFRTGLKTQYF
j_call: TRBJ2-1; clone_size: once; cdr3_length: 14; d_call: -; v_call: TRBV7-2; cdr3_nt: TGTGCCAGCAGCACGGACTCCCGGGTTGGTGAGCAGTTCTTC; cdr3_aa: CASSTDSRVGEQFF
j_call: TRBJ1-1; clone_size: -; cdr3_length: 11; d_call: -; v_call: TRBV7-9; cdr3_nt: TGTGCCAGCAGCGGACAAGGGGCAGCTTTCTTT; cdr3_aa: CASSGQGAAFF
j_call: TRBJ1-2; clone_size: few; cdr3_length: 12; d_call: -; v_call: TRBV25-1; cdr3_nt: TGTGCCAGCACGAGGGAGAACTATGGCTACACCTTC; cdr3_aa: CASTRENYGYTF
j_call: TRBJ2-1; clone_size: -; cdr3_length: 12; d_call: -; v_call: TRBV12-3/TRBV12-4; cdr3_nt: TGTGCCAGCAGTTTACCGGCCAATGAGCAGTTCTTC; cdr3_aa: CASSLPANEQFF
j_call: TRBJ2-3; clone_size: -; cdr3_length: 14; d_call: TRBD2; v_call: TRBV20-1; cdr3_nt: TGCAGTGCCTCACTAGCGGGGGTTTTAGATACGCAGTATTTT; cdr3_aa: CSASLAGVLDTQYF
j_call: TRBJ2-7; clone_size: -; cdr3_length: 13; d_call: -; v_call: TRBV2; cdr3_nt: TGTGCCAGCCGCATAGCTGTGATACGCGAGCAGTACTTC; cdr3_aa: CASRIAVIREQYF
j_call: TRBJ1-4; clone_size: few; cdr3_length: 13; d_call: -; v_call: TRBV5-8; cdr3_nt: TGTGCCAGCAGCTTTGGACAGCCCGGGAAACTGTTTTTT; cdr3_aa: CASSFGQPGKLFF